The rows below give T cell receptor beta chains drawn from one sample of a study of Graves' ophthalmopathy and Graves' hyperthyroidism. In TCRdb, the multiplex PCR reads were re-called with MiXCR into one record per CDR3 protein. The sample gives approximately 160,000 distinct CDR3 sequences, under 45% of which show up once; about 9.5% is in the top ten. Sequenced material: peripheral blood. The origin of the receptors is a man aged 25-45 years with Graves' ophthalmopathy. Both conserved end residues are part of each CDR3. The D gene is left open where the match is weak. Expanded clones are given a class, and other clones once, few, many or no size at all.

TRBJ2-7 | - | TRBV6-2/TRBV6-3 | - | TGTGCCAGCATTGGGATGGGCTACGAGCAGTACTTC | CASIGMGYEQYF
TRBJ2-2 | - | TRBV24-1 | TRBD1 | TGTGCCACCAGTGATCCCGGGACAGGGCGGACCGGGGAGCTGTTTTTT | CATSDPGTGRTGELFF
TRBJ2-5 | once | TRBV7-2 | - | TGTGCCAGCAGCTTAGCGGCGGCTACCCAAGAGACCCAGTACTTC | CASSLAAATQETQYF
TRBJ2-5 | - | TRBV12-3/TRBV12-4 | - | TGTGCCAGCAGTTTTGGCAGGGAAGGGACCCAGTACTTC | CASSFGREGTQYF
TRBJ1-5 | - | TRBV12-3/TRBV12-4 | TRBD1 | TGTGCCAGCAGTTGGGGGGGGACAGGCAATCAGCCCCAGCATTTT | CASSWGGTGNQPQHF
TRBJ1-5 | - | TRBV28 | - | TGTGCCAGCAGGTTACAGGGAGGGCTCAATCAGCCCCAGCATTTT | CASRLQGGLNQPQHF
TRBJ1-6 | many | TRBV20-1 | - | TGCAGTGCTAGTGCGAGGGGGAGGGGGAATTCACCCCTCCACTTT | CSASARGRGNSPLHF
TRBJ2-7 | - | TRBV12-3/TRBV12-4 | - | TGTGCCAGCAGTTCGGGATCGCGGGAGCAGTACTTC | CASSSGSREQYF
TRBJ1-1 | - | TRBV30 | - | TGTGCCTGGAGTGTAGCGATTAACACTGAAGCTTTCTTT | CAWSVAINTEAFF
TRBJ2-5 | - | TRBV19 | - | TGCGCCAGTAGGGTTGCGGGACTCAGCGCAGAGACCCAGTACTTC | CASRVAGLSAETQYF
TRBJ2-7 | - | TRBV6-2/TRBV6-3 | - | TGTGCCAGCAGTCAGGGAGAATACGAGCAGTACTTC | CASSQGEYEQYF
TRBJ2-2 | many | TRBV20-1 | - | TGCAGTGCTAGACATGCGCTCTCCTCTACCGGGGAGCTGTTTTTT | CSARHALSSTGELFF
TRBJ1-6 | - | TRBV7-2 | - | TGTGCCAGCAGCCCCCGGGCGGCCCTCTATAATTCACCCCTCCACTTT | CASSPRAALYNSPLHF
TRBJ2-5 | many | TRBV6-2/TRBV6-3 | - | TGTGCCAGCAGTTACCCAGAGACCCAGTACTTC | CASSYPETQYF
TRBJ2-4 | - | TRBV6-1 | TRBD2 | TGTGCCAGCAGTGAAGCATACAGACGGGGCGGGGGGGAGCAGTACTTC | CASSEAYRRGGGEQYF
TRBJ1-5 | many | TRBV18 | TRBD1 | TGTGCCAGCTCCGATCGGGGACAGCTCTCAGCCCAGCATTTT | CASSDRGQLSAQHF
TRBJ2-7 | - | TRBV6-2/TRBV6-3 | TRBD1 | TGTGCCAGCAGTTACTCAATGACAGGGTATTTGTCCGAGCAGTACTTC | CASSYSMTGYLSEQYF
TRBJ1-1 | many | TRBV11-3 | - | TGTGCCAGCAGCTCTGGGCCGAGGCGCGGTGAAGCTTTCTTT | CASSSGPRRGEAFF
TRBJ1-1 | many | TRBV12-3/TRBV12-4 | TRBD1 | TGTGCCAGCCTAAGGGACAGGGGCTTTTTTGGGGCTTTCTTT | CASLRDRGFFGAFF
TRBJ1-5 | - | TRBV6-2/TRBV6-3 | - | TGTGCCAGCAGTCACAGACAAGCTAGCAATCAGCCCCAGCATTTT | CASSHRQASNQPQHF
TRBJ1-1 | - | TRBV24-1 | - | TGTGCCACCAGTGAGGGGGCTTCGAACACTGAAGCTTTCTTT | CATSEGASNTEAFF
TRBJ1-1 | many | TRBV12-3/TRBV12-4 | - | TGTGCCAGCAGTCAGAACACTGAAGCTTTCTTT | CASSQNTEAFF
TRBJ2-7 | - | TRBV7-6 | TRBD1 | TGTGCCAGCAGCCGCTGGACAGGGTTGTTGGACGAGCAGTACTTC | CASSRWTGLLDEQYF
TRBJ2-7 | - | TRBV7-3 | - | TGTGCCAGCATTGCTGCTGAGCGGCCTTACGAGCAGTACTTC | CASIAAERPYEQYF
TRBJ1-6 | - | TRBV6-1 | - | TGTGCCAGCGGGGCCTCGTGGGGAGATTCAACCCTCCACTTT | CASGASWGDSTLHF
TRBJ2-2 | many | TRBV5-1 | - | TGCGCCAGCAGCCCCCGGCCACGTGCGTCTAGCACCGGGGAGCTGTTTTTT | CASSPRPRASSTGELFF
TRBJ1-2 | many | TRBV29-1 | TRBD1 | TGCAGCGCTAGTGAGGACAGGGGTGGACCCTATGGCTACACCTTC | CSASEDRGGPYGYTF
TRBJ1-1 | - | TRBV12-5 | - | TGTGCTAGTGGTGTCAGTATGAACACTGAAGCTTTCTTT | CASGVSMNTEAFF
TRBJ2-7 | many | TRBV7-8 | - | TGTGCCAGCAGCTGGGGGAGGGGGGCTCCCTCCTACGAGCAGTACTTC | CASSWGRGAPSYEQYF
TRBJ1-3 | many | TRBV28 | - | TGTGCCGGATCCAACCTCTACACCATATATTTT | CAGSNLYTIYF
TRBJ2-7 | many | TRBV27 | - | TGTGCCAGCATAGGGGGAGGAAGGCCCTACGAGCAGTACTTC | CASIGGGRPYEQYF
TRBJ2-7 | - | TRBV28 | - | TGTGCCAGCAGTTGGGGTCACTCCTACGAGCAGTACTTC | CASSWGHSYEQYF
TRBJ2-2 | many | TRBV15 | TRBD1 | TGTGCCACCAGCAGGGACAGGGCAAACACCGGGGAGCTGTTTTTT | CATSRDRANTGELFF
TRBJ1-2 | many | TRBV5-1 | TRBD1 | TGCGCCAGCAGCTTGGATAAAGGACAGGGGCCCTATGGCTACACCTTC | CASSLDKGQGPYGYTF
TRBJ1-1 | few | TRBV6-5 | - | TGTGCCAGCAGTTACTCGAGTGACCAGGGGGCTTTCTTT | CASSYSSDQGAFF
TRBJ1-1 | many | TRBV11-3 | - | TGTGCCAGCAGCCCTCGACAGTTAGAAGCTTTCTTT | CASSPRQLEAFF
TRBJ1-6 | many | TRBV7-2 | - | TGTGCCAGCAGCTTAGTACGAGGGGGTTCACCCCTCCACTTT | CASSLVRGGSPLHF
TRBJ1-1 | many | TRBV7-2 | - | TGTGCCAGCAGCCGAGGACAGTTTAACACTGAAGCTTTCTTT | CASSRGQFNTEAFF
TRBJ2-7 | - | TRBV20-1 | - | TGCAGTGCTAGAGTGTGGTCCCATAGGGGAGTGGGCGAGCAGTACTTC | CSARVWSHRGVGEQYF
TRBJ1-5 | many | TRBV6-5 | - | TGTGCCAGCAGTCGCCGGTATAATCAGCCCCAGCATTTT | CASSRRYNQPQHF
TRBJ2-2 | many | TRBV28 | TRBD2 | TGTGCCAGCAGTTTACCTCTCAGGACTAGCGGGGAGCTGTTTTTT | CASSLPLRTSGELFF
TRBJ2-3 | many | TRBV27 | TRBD1 | TGTGCCAGCAGTTTCGATGGACAGGGGGAAGGAGATACGCAGTATTTT | CASSFDGQGEGDTQYF
TRBJ2-7 | many | TRBV27 | - | TGTGCCAGCAGTTTATTGGGGCAGCTTAGCGAGCAGTACTTC | CASSLLGQLSEQYF
TRBJ2-5 | - | TRBV28 | - | TGTGCCAGCAGTCCCATCAGCGGAGATCAAGAGACCCAGTACTTC | CASSPISGDQETQYF
TRBJ2-7 | many | TRBV6-2/TRBV6-3 | TRBD2 | TGTGCCAGCAGTTCCCGCGTAGTAGCGGGAGGGCCCTCTATCTCCTACGAGCAGTACTTC | CASSSRVVAGGPSISYEQYF
TRBJ1-6 | - | TRBV6-1 | - | TGTGCCAGCAGTGAGTTGACAGATCGATCACCCCTCCACTTT | CASSELTDRSPLHF
TRBJ1-1 | many | TRBV27 | TRBD1 | TGTGCCAGCAGTAGGGGGCGCGGGACTGAAGCTTTCTTT | CASSRGRGTEAFF
TRBJ1-1 | many | TRBV29-1 | - | TGCAGCGTCGAGGTCCGAAAACCTGTTCGGGGGGCGAGCGAAGCTTTCTTT | CSVEVRKPVRGASEAFF
TRBJ1-1 | - | TRBV2 | TRBD1 | TGTGCCAGCTTATTCGATGAGCAGGGGGTAACTGAAGCTTTCTTT | CASLFDEQGVTEAFF
TRBJ2-7 | - | TRBV15 | TRBD2 | TGTGCCACCAGCAGAGATGGGGGACTAGTTCGCGAGCAGTACTTC | CATSRDGGLVREQYF
TRBJ1-1 | many | TRBV19 | TRBD1 | TGTGCCAGTAGCCTTCTAGGGGGACAGTTTGAAGCTTTCTTT | CASSLLGGQFEAFF
TRBJ1-2 | many | TRBV7-9 | TRBD1 | TGTGCCAGCAGCTTAGATTGGAGCGACAGGGGTTATGGCTACACCTTC | CASSLDWSDRGYGYTF
TRBJ1-2 | - | TRBV27 | - | TGTGCCAGCAGTTCCCGGGCGGGGTCGACGTACTATGGCTACACCTTC | CASSSRAGSTYYGYTF
TRBJ2-5 | - | TRBV28 | - | TGTGCCAGCAGCAAGGGGGGGCGGAGGGAGACCCAGTACTTC | CASSKGGRRETQYF
TRBJ1-2 | - | TRBV12-3/TRBV12-4 | - | TGTGCCACCCATCTGACTGGACAACACTATGGCTACACCTTC | CATHLTGQHYGYTF
TRBJ2-7 | many | TRBV6-2/TRBV6-3 | TRBD1 | TGTGCCAGCCGGGACAGCCTCATCGGCGAGCAGTACTTC | CASRDSLIGEQYF
TRBJ1-2 | - | TRBV6-1 | - | TGTGCCAGCAGGGCAGACCTTTTGGGCTACACCTTC | CASRADLLGYTF